These 13 T cell receptor beta chains were all obtained from the same sample, sequenced in a study of post-analysis software for immune sequencing data. Included in the TCR beta cDNA libraries were unique molecular identifiers. MiXCR was run by TCRdb on the PCR reads, yielding one entry per CDR3 protein. The sample yields 700,000 to 800,000 distinct CDR3 sequences, roughly 30% seen once. Study-wide findings and caveats: A few TRBV segments occurring more often in patients than controls included TRBV5-6, TRBV5-1 and TRBV20-1.

These receptors are not linked to any known antigen. Sequencing input: blood. The receptors come from a girl between 10 and 17 years old with multiple sclerosis.

This clonotype has a handful of counts. The CDR3 sequence is CASSPGPGQTYGYTF. The CDR3 DNA follows: TGTGCCAGCAGCCCTGGGCCGGGACAGACCTATGGCTACACCTTC. The chain uses TRBV3-1 and TRBJ1-2; 7 bases line up with TRBD1. Per germline, CDR1 LGHDT and CDR2 YNNKEL (reference sequence). The CDR3 runs to 15 residues. The V and J ends lost 4 bases and 4 bases, in that order; junction bases with no gene match: 9.

The chain recombines TRBV20-1 with TRBJ2-3, with 7 bases fitting TRBD2. Germline V gives CDR1 DFQATT, CDR2 SNEGSKA (reference sequence). Unmatched junction bases numbered 5, after V lost 4 bases and J lost 4 bases. The CDR3 has 13 amino acids. In nucleotides, the CDR3 is TGCAGTGCTAACAGCGGGGCGGCAGATACGCAGTATTTT. It yields the protein CSANSGAADTQYF.

This clonotype was counted between two and nine times. This chain connects TRBV14 to TRBJ1-6; no reliable D call. The ends were cut back, 1 base at V and 10 bases at J, with 11 bases in the middle. This CDR3 is 14 amino acids long. The V gene's germline CDR1 is SGHDN and CDR2 FVKESK. CDR3 sequence: CASSQVLAGSPLHF. CDR3 coding DNA: TGTGCCAGCAGCCAAGTCTTGGCTGGCTCACCCCTCCACTTT.

At least ten counts were recorded for this clonotype. This chain connects TRBV5-1 to TRBJ2-3, with TRBD2 matching 8 bases. V lost 3 bases to trimming and J lost 0 bases; unmatched junction nucleotides: 3. The CDR3 is made up of 15 amino acids. Germline assignment: CDR1 SGHRS and CDR2 YFSETQ. Here the CDR3 reads CASSWASGSTDTQYF. Written as DNA, the CDR3 is TGCGCCAGCAGCTGGGCTAGCGGGAGCACAGATACGCAGTATTTT.

The rearrangement uses TRBV12-3 or TRBV12-4 and TRBJ2-3; 8 bases align to TRBD2. The CDR3 spans 16 residues. Germline trimming cut 7 bases from V and 2 bases from J; bases unmatched to any gene: 11. CDR3 residues: CASTDSRREDTDTQYF. CDR3 DNA: TGTGCCAGCACCGATTCCAGGCGGGAGGACACAGATACGCAGTATTTT.

This clonotype was counted a few times. The rearrangement joins TRBV28 to TRBJ2-7, with a tentative D call TRBD2 (6 bases). V lost 8 bases and J 2 bases, leaving 13 bases between the germline ends. The CDR3 has 13 amino acids. In germline, CDR1 is MDHEN, CDR2 SYDVKM. CDR3 bases: TGTGCCAGCTTTGGGACTCAACCCTACGAGCAGTACTTC. Amino acid sequence: CASFGTQPYEQYF.

The sample holds a few counts of this clonotype. The gene calls are TRBV25-1 and TRBJ1-1; possibly TRBD1 for D (5 bases). Germline loops: CDR1 MGHDK, CDR2 SYGVNS. Trimming took off 3 bases at V and 4 bases at J, with 9 bases between the two ends. This CDR3 is built from 13 residues. In DNA, the CDR3 is TGTGCCAGCAGTGAGAGGCAGGGCACTGAAGCTTTCTTT. Amino acids: CASSERQGTEAFF.

The chain recombines TRBV20-1 with TRBJ2-1, with D hard to call. Germline-derived CDR1 and CDR2 are DFQATT and SNEGSKA (reference sequence). V was trimmed by 6 bases and J by 4 bases, leaving 10 bases between them. The CDR3 spans 12 residues. This CDR3 reads CSALDHYNEQFF. Here the CDR3 DNA reads TGCAGTGCGCTGGACCATTACAATGAGCAGTTCTTC.

This clonotype occurred a few times. This sequence joins TRBV14 and TRBJ1-2, with D perhaps matching TRBD1 (6 bases). Trimming removed 1 base at V and 4 bases at J, with 13 bases between. Germline lookup yields CDR1 SGHDN and CDR2 FVKESK. The CDR3 runs to 15 residues. CDR3 bases: TGTGCCAGCAGCCAAGGTCAGGGGAACTTCTATGGCTACACCTTC. It is translated as CASSQGQGNFYGYTF.

This clonotype was counted only a few times. V is TRBV12-3 or TRBV12-4 and J is TRBJ1-2; D uncertain. V shed 3 bases and J shed 3 bases, with 14 bases lying between them. This CDR3 spans 15 amino acids. CDR3 coding DNA: TGTGCCAGCAGTTTCATGACAATGGCAGACTATGGCTACACCTTC. Translation gives CASSFMTMADYGYTF.

With regard to this clonotype: It is likely a read error, because the conserved phenylalanine at the end of the CDR3 is missing. CDR3 coding DNA: TGTGCCAGCAGTTTACCAACCGGGACAGGGTCCTACGAGCAGTACCTC. This sequence encodes CASSLPTGTGSYEQYL. The V gene is TRBV27, the J gene TRBJ2-4; 9 bases map to TRBD1. The assigned J gene may be wrong: the sequence end matches TRBJ2-7 better. The CDR3 has 16 amino acids. Germline V gene data show CDR1 as MNHEY and CDR2 as SMNVEV (reference sequence).

This clonotype was observed a few times. The rearrangement joins TRBV6-1 to TRBJ2-3; D ambiguous. Trimming removed 4 bases at V and 1 base at J, with 21 bases between. This CDR3 is built from 18 residues. CDR1 MNHNS and CDR2 SASEGT come from the germline V gene. In DNA form, the CDR3 reads TGTGCCAGCAGTGGATCGCTTTTGACGGACCCGGGCACAGATACGCAGTATTTT. Residues: CASSGSLLTDPGTDTQYF.

In its sample, this clonotype was seen a few times. V gene TRBV12-5 combines with J gene TRBJ2-1; no firm D call. V was pared by 7 bases and J by 0 bases, with 13 bases between. From germline, CDR1 is LGHNT and CDR2 FRNRAP. CDR3 size: 15 residues. CDR3 sequence reads: CASAIDLSSYNEQFF. The CDR3 DNA sequence: TGTGCTAGTGCCATTGACCTTAGCTCCTACAATGAGCAGTTCTTC.